Below are 21 T cell receptor beta chains sequenced from a single sample in a study of T cells in Graves' hyperthyroidism and ophthalmopathy. Template material for amplifying TCR beta CDR3 regions consisted of RNA transcripts. Primed by the HTBI set, a first-round RT-PCR was run on the TCR CDR3. TCRdb reanalysed the multiplex PCR reads using MiXCR and keeps one entry per CDR3 protein. This sample has about 600,000 distinct CDR3 sequences, with 16% found just once. Sequenced material: blood. The receptors stem from a woman between 40 and 50 years old with Graves' ophthalmopathy.

This clonotype has at least ten counts. The chain recombines TRBV3-1 with TRBJ2-7; 11 positions agree with TRBD2. Germline CDR1 LGHDT, CDR2 YNNKEL (reference sequence). Trimming removed 4 bases from V and 2 bases from J; junction bases left unmatched: 4. The CDR3 runs 15 residues. The CDR3 spells CASSLGGLAAYEQYF. CDR3 nucleotide sequence: TGTGCCAGCAGCCTAGGGGGACTAGCGGCCTACGAGCAGTACTTC.

Comment on this clonotype: Given a much more abundant clone one base away, this may be a read error. The V gene is TRBV5-1, the J gene TRBJ2-5, with D tentatively TRBD1 (5 bases). The CDR3 consists of 14 residues. V was shortened by 0 bases and J by 1 base, with 7 bases between the two germline ends. Germline CDR1 and CDR2: SGHRS and YFSETQ. CDR3 in DNA: TGCGCCAGCAGCTTGGACAGGAGCCAAGAGACCCAGTACTTC. It is translated as CASSLDRSQETQYF.

The chain employs TRBV18 and TRBJ2-3, with D unclear. V was pared by 3 bases and J by 4 bases, with 17 bases between. The CDR3 is 16 residues long. Per germline, CDR1 KGHSH and CDR2 LQKENI. The DNA of the CDR3 is TGTGCCAGCTCACCGTACCGACCGGGCCGGGCAGATACGCAGTATTTT. The encoded protein is CASSPYRPGRADTQYF.

The table lists this clonotype with many counts. The chain employs TRBV18 and TRBJ2-3, with TRBD1 as a possible D gene (6 bases). The germline V and J ends were trimmed by 3 bases and 10 bases, with 14 bases remaining between them. Germline assignment: CDR1 KGHSH and CDR2 LQKENI. The CDR3 spans 13 residues. CDR3 DNA: TGTGCCAGCTCACCCGAGATTTCAGGGGCGCAGTATTTT. It translates to CASSPEISGAQYF.

This clonotype was observed a handful of times. The rearrangement uses TRBV18 and TRBJ1-6; 10 bases match TRBD1. CDR1 KGHSH and CDR2 LQKENI come from the germline V gene. The junction had 4 bases not matched to a gene; V was cut back by 1 base and J by 7 bases. The CDR3 is 16 residues long. Here the CDR3 reads CASSPRRTGGNSPLHF. The CDR3 bases are TGTGCCAGCTCACCACGTCGGACAGGGGGGAATTCACCCCTCCACTTT.

As to this clonotype: At one of its ends the junction is not consistent with the germline gene, which may arise from a read error. The chain employs TRBV6-2 or TRBV6-3 and TRBJ2-7, with 7 bases fitting TRBD1. Germline V gives CDR1 MNHEY, CDR2 SVGEGT. The CDR3 is made up of 15 amino acids. CDR3 amino acids: CASSYFGGQSIEQYF. CDR3 coding DNA: TGTGCCAGCAGCTACTTTGGGGGACAGTCCATCGAGCAGTACTTC.

This clonotype occurred many times. The chain uses TRBV5-1 and TRBJ2-1, with 7 bases lining up with TRBD1. Germline V gene lookup returns CDR1 SGHRS and CDR2 YFSETQ. The CDR3 contains 14 residues. V was clipped by 4 bases and J by 8 bases; unmatched bases: 9. The chain's CDR3 is CASSATGIFYEQFF. DNA of the CDR3: TGCGCCAGCAGCGCGACAGGGATTTTCTATGAGCAGTTCTTC.

V usage is TRBV7-3 and J usage is TRBJ2-7; 8 nucleotides align to TRBD1. Gene TRBJ2-1 matches the end of the DNA better, so the J call may be wrong. The CDR3 runs to 13 residues. The germline gives CDR1 SGHTA, CDR2 FQGTGA. The CDR3 nucleotides are TGTGCCAGCAGCGCAGGGGGCGGCTACGAGCAGTTCTTC. Translation: CASSAGGGYEQFF.

This clonotype has ten or more counts. This chain uses TRBV11-2 with TRBJ2-7; 8 bases fit TRBD1. The CDR3 sequence is 15 residues long. Germline V lookup: CDR1 SGHAT, CDR2 FQNNGV. J gave up 2 bases and V 2 bases, and 5 bases lay outside the gene matches. CDR3 bases: TGTGCCAGCAGCTTACAACAGGGGGACCCCTACGAGCAGTACTTC. It encodes CASSLQQGDPYEQYF.

This clonotype was recorded at least ten times. The genes are TRBV30 and TRBJ2-3; possibly TRBD2 for D (6 bases). The V end lost 5 bases, the J end lost 3 bases, and 6 bases lay between the germline ends. Germline CDR1 and CDR2: GTSNPN and SVGIG (reference sequence). The CDR3 extends over 11 amino acids. As DNA, the CDR3 is TGTGCCTGGGGAGGGACAGATACGCAGTATTTT. Translating gives CAWGGTDTQYF.

This clonotype appeared many times. The V and J genes are TRBV7-9 and TRBJ2-3; D possibly matches TRBD1 or TRBD2 (6 bases each). CDR1 SEHNR and CDR2 FQNEAQ come from the germline V gene (reference sequence). V was pared by 5 bases and J by 0 bases, with 9 bases between. This CDR3 contains 14 residues. In DNA form, the CDR3 reads TGTGCCAGCAGCCCGGGGGCTAGCACAGATACGCAGTATTTT. Translating it yields CASSPGASTDTQYF.

This clonotype was counted many times. The chain's CDR3 is CASSLYSGNTIYF. In DNA form, the CDR3 reads TGTGCCAGCAGCTTGTACTCTGGAAACACCATATATTTT. The V and J genes are TRBV5-6 and TRBJ1-3; no reliable D call. Trimming cost V 1 base and J 0 bases, with 2 bases left between them. The CDR3 loop spans 13 amino acids. Germline V lookup: CDR1 SGHDT, CDR2 YYEEEE.

In its sample, this clonotype was seen many times. CDR3 nucleotides: TGCAGCGTCTCCGGGGGCGTTTCCTCCTACAATGAGCAGTTCTTC. This codes for CSVSGGVSSYNEQFF. The chain joins TRBV29-1 to TRBJ2-1, with D perhaps being TRBD1 or TRBD2 (6 bases each). CDR1 and CDR2 (germline): SQVTM, ANQGSEA. V was cut by 6 bases and J by 0 bases, with 15 bases left in between. This CDR3 is 15 amino acids long.

This clonotype was recorded many times. The chain combines TRBV3-1 with TRBJ2-5; D is unclear. Trimming shortened V by 0 bases and J by 2 bases, and 16 bases separated the two germline ends. This CDR3 comprises 17 residues. Germline values: CDR1 LGHDT, CDR2 YNNKEL (reference sequence). In nucleotides, the CDR3 is TGTGCCAGCAGCCAAGAAGGCACTATCCTGAGACAAGAGACCCAGTACTTC. Its translation is CASSQEGTILRQETQYF.

The chain links TRBV7-9 to TRBJ1-1; D not certain. V lost 5 bases and J lost 1, with 14 bases in between. CDR1 SEHNR and CDR2 FQNEAQ come from the germline V gene (reference sequence). This CDR3 has 15 amino acids. The CDR3 DNA reads as TGTGCCAGCAGCCCCCGGGAGGTACCGAACACTGAAGCTTTCTTT. Its translation is CASSPREVPNTEAFF.

The chain links TRBV5-1 to TRBJ2-3; 7 bases align to TRBD1. The germline CDR1 and CDR2 sequences are SGHRS and YFSETQ. The CDR3 has 15 amino acids. Trimming took 1 base from V and 7 from J; bases not matched to a gene: 9. This CDR3 is CASSLKGAGLHTQYF. Written as DNA, the CDR3 is TGCGCCAGCAGCTTGAAGGGGGCAGGATTACATACGCAGTATTTT.

This clonotype occurred many times. V usage is TRBV5-8 and J usage is TRBJ2-3; 7 bases agree with TRBD1. Germline V gives CDR1 SGHTS, CDR2 YDEGEE. After removal of 1 base from V and 2 bases from J, the junction contained 10 bases not matched to a gene. The CDR3 is 17 residues long. CDR3 loop: CASSLPSGTDNTDTQYF. The CDR3 DNA sequence: TGTGCCAGCAGCTTGCCGTCCGGGACAGACAACACAGATACGCAGTATTTT.

The sample holds a few counts of this clonotype. This chain uses TRBV20-1 with TRBJ2-7, with D possibly being TRBD1 or TRBD2 (6 bases each). This CDR3 is built from 15 residues. Trimming cost V 0 bases and J 5 bases, with 17 bases left between them. In germline, CDR1 is DFQATT, CDR2 SNEGSKA (reference sequence). DNA of the CDR3: TGCAGTGCTAGAGATTTTGGGGGGCACAAGGACGAGCAGTACTTC. Translating it yields CSARDFGGHKDEQYF.

This clonotype has just a few counts. V usage is TRBV20-1 and J usage is TRBJ2-3; 7 bases are shared with TRBD2. CDR3 size: 14 residues. The trim removed 5 bases at V and 2 bases at J, leaving 7 bases unmatched. Germline loops: CDR1 DFQATT, CDR2 SNEGSKA (reference sequence). DNA for the CDR3: TGCAGTGCTTGGGGGGGGGGTTTCACAGATACGCAGTATTTT. This sequence encodes CSAWGGGFTDTQYF.

This CDR3 reads CASADGPGLADNEQFF. For the CDR3, the DNA is TGTGCCAGCGCGGATGGGCCGGGACTGGCAGACAATGAGCAGTTCTTC. This chain joins TRBV19 and TRBJ2-1; TRBD2 is a possible D gene (6 bases). V lost 9 bases and J lost 5, with 23 bases in between. Per the germline V gene, CDR1 is LNHDA and CDR2 is SQIVND (reference sequence). The CDR3 is 16 residues long.

The chain employs TRBV9 and TRBJ2-1, with 8 bases identical to TRBD2. The CDR3 consists of 16 residues. Germline V gene sequence: CDR1 SGDLS, CDR2 YYNGEE. J was trimmed by 3 bases and V by 1 base; bases with no gene match: 6. The CDR3 bases are TGTGCCAGCAGCGTAATTTCTAGCGGGTTCTACAATGAGCAGTTCTTC. Residues: CASSVISSGFYNEQFF.